This T cell receptor beta chain was recorded in a study of blood T cell repertoires in COVID-19 (dated by TCRdb to 2018 to 2021). Describing the broader study: The collaborator samples originated in the United States, Italy and Spain and spanned the acute and convalescent phases of COVID-19. The prospective study material was composed of cDNA or gDNA derived from T cells, B-cell-depleted T cells, or PBMCs. The dataset comprised deeply sampled blood TCRbeta repertoires from subjects exposed to, actively infected with, or recovered from COVID-19. The repertoires were made available in a free public database intended to serve as a resource for research on the immune response to SARS-CoV-2. The samples were drawn from the first 160 participants of the ongoing ImmuneRACE study and from 950 to 1,500 subjects provided by 6 global collaborators. Sample metadata almost always included a de-identified subject ID, COVID-19 status, age in years and sex. HLA class I and class II types, where available, came from metadata supplied by the sample provider rather than from assay-based typing.

Enrolling through a virtual design, the prospective study's participants ranged in age from roughly 18 to 90 years and lived across approximately 25 United States geographic areas. In the prospective study, cohorts were assigned on the basis of participant-reported clinical history obtained from a screening survey and a study questionnaire. In the prospective study, whole blood, serum and a nasopharyngeal or oropharyngeal swab were collected from each participant by mobile phlebotomists. Participants in the prospective study had the option to provide additional blood draws and questionnaires over an approximately two-month period. Before DNA extraction, blood samples from the prospective study were shipped at room temperature or frozen. V is trimmed back by 4 bases and J by 6 bases, and the junction contains 10 bases that no gene match accounts for. CDR1 KGHDR and CDR2 SFDVKD are derived from the germline V gene. From its cysteine to its phenylalanine, the CDR3 spans 15 amino acids. Only CDR3 DNA remains: 45 bases, in frame from the first base.

The immunoSEQ Assay, a bias-controlled multiplex PCR, was used to amplify TCRbeta CDR3 regions from genomic DNA. The study's own analysis went as follows. The number of nucleated cells in each sample was estimated from the amplification of reference gene primers within the assay. Sequence reads were collapsed and filtered to measure the absolute abundance of every unique TCRbeta CDR3 rearrangement. For each sample, productive Simpson clonality was calculated by taking the square root of Simpson's diversity index across productive rearrangements. TCRdb carries this immuneACCESS record with in-frame sequences only. Its versions omit some clonotypes, under half of them owing to an unresolved V gene in the studies checked, with the rest unexplained. That table gives V, J and clone size, and the DNA gave D and trimming. This sample comprises 160,000 or so clones, roughly 90% of them detected only once. 0.95% to 1.5% of the sample goes to the ten largest clones.

Concerning this clone itself: The antigen it recognizes is unknown. No base quality information exists; no much larger clone differs at one position.

Findings and caveats that apply to the study as a whole: Clinical and demographic metadata were provided uncurated, with the amount varying by source and participant.

The TCR was taken from a human donor with acute COVID-19. The donor label of this sample is uncertain. In this chain, TRBV24-1 is recombined with TRBJ1-2, with 7 bases matching TRBD1. Specimen: PBMCs or T cells enriched from blood (not recorded which). This receptor carries the CDR3 CATSDRDREGHGYTF. The DNA sequence is as follows: TGTGCCACCAGTGACCGAGACAGGGAAGGGCATGGCTACACCTTC.